The T cell receptor beta chain under discussion was sequenced for a study of T cell responses to AZD1222 COVID-19 vaccine. Study-wide background: The analysis combined second doses at about 4 or about 12 weeks. Study-wide results and limits: Females outnumbered males among donors, who were mostly white British; clonal diversity was possibly underestimated. An increase in Spike-specific TCR breadth and depth was observed after two AZD1222 doses. Baseline seropositivity occurred in only 5 to 7 AZD1222 recipients.

Trimming shortened V by 3 bases and J by 5 bases, and 13 bases separated the two germline ends. CDR3 length equals 15 residues. Comment on this clone: Its cognate antigen is unknown.

Clones were read by immunoSEQ multiplex PCR, and TCRdb kept only the in-frame ones, dropping some. Counted here are 160,000 or so clones, about nine tenths occurring once; the ten biggest clones make up approximately 1.9%. The sequence derives from an adult in good health. This chain uses TRBV23-1 with TRBJ1-4; maybe TRBD1 (6 bases). TRBV23-1 is an open reading frame whose function is uncertain. The sample consisted of peripheral blood, taken on day 0 of AZD1222 vaccination. In DNA form, the CDR3 reads TGCGCCAGCAGTCAGAAAGAGCAGGGGAATGAAAAACTGTTTTTT. Translated: CASSQKEQGNEKLFF.